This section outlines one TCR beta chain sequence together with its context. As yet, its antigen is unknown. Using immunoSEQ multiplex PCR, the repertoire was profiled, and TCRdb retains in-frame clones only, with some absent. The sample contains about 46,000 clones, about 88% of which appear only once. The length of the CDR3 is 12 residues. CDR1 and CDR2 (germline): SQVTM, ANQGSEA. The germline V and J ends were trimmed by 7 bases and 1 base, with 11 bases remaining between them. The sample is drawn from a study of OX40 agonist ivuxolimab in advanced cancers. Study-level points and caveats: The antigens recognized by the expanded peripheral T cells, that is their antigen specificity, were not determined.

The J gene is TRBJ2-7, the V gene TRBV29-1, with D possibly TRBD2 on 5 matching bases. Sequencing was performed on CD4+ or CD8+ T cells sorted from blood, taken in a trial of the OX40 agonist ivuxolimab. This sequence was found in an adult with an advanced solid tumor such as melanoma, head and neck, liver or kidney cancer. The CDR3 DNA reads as TGCAGCGCAGTCGGGATTTCCTACGAGCAGTACTTC. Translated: CSAVGISYEQYF.